This T cell receptor (beta chain) originates from a study of CD8+ T cells in alopecia areata. Points from the study as a whole: Lesional scalp, especially alopecia totalis/universalis, showed higher clonality than normal scalp.

Treatment of the sample: oral pan-JAK inhibitor, 5-10 mg twice daily. Peripheral blood and lesional scalp punch biopsies were taken from alopecia areata patients. Notes on this clone: Its antigen is unidentified.

In germline, CDR1 is MNHEY, CDR2 SMNVEV (reference sequence). Trimming took 4 bases from V and 10 from J, leaving 8 bases between them. CDR3 length: 11 residues. Following RNA extraction, reverse transcription yielded cDNA that acted as the sequencing template. TCRdb's table, derived via immunoSEQ multiplex PCR, lists solely in-frame clones and lacks some. This repertoire shows over 100,000 clones, roughly three fifths found once; its top ten account for more than 9%. The specimen was CD8+ T cells sorted from blood, collected at week 24, from a patient treated with tofacitinib. The V gene is TRBV27, the J gene TRBJ1-5; TRBD1 might be the D (5 bases). This sequence was found in a human donor with alopecia areata. The CDR3 loop is CASSSGGPQHF. In DNA, the CDR3 is TGTGCCAGCAGTTCGGGGGGTCCCCAGCATTTT.